A single sample is the source of the 32 T cell receptor beta chains below, sequenced in a study of blood T cell repertoires in COVID-19. The repertoire was sequenced with immunoSEQ multiplex PCR; TCRdb's copy has only in-frame clones and lacks some. The sample records approximately 81,000 clones, around 80% being singletons. The sample was peripheral blood. The receptors here all came from a human donor in a cohort sampled during active COVID-19.

In its sample, this clone was seen a few times. This CDR3 is also generated by other DNA sequences in the sample. This chain uses TRBV7-2 with TRBJ2-5; 12 nucleotides match TRBD2. The CDR3 has 17 residues. V trimming: 0 bases; J trimming: 5 bases; junction bases outside the gene matches: 7. Germline CDR1 SGHTA, CDR2 FQGNSA. The CDR3 region is CASSLALTSGGRETQYF. The CDR3 DNA reads TGTGCCAGCAGCTTAGCGTTGACTAGCGGGGGTAGGGAGACCCAGTACTTC.

The count of this clone is one. CDR3 in DNA: TGTGCCAGCAGTTACTCTGGCAACACCGGGGAGCTGTTTTTT. This translates into CASSYSGNTGELFF. The rearrangement joins TRBV6-5 to TRBJ2-2; D is uncertain. The CDR3 length is 14 residues. Germline CDR1 and CDR2: MNHEY and SVGAGI. V dropped 0 bases and J dropped 2 bases, with 4 bases sitting between them.

This chain joins TRBV5-5 and TRBJ1-2; a weak D match, TRBD1 (5 bases). V was shortened by 4 bases and J by 0 bases, with 13 bases between the two germline ends. CDR3 size: 15 residues. Germline-derived CDR1 and CDR2 are SGHKS and YYEKEE (reference sequence). CDR3: CASSQYRTSNYGYTF. Written as DNA, the CDR3 is TGTGCCAGCAGCCAATACAGGACATCTAACTATGGCTACACCTTC.

This chain connects TRBV27 to TRBJ1-6; TRBD1 matches at 8 bases. The J segment lost 0 bases and the V segment lost 5 bases, leaving 6 bases of the junction unmatched. The CDR3 is 17 residues long. Looked up from germline, CDR1 is MNHEY and CDR2 is SMNVEV (reference sequence). In nucleotides, the CDR3 is TGTGCCAGCAGTCCTGGGACAGGCAACTCCTATAATTCACCCCTCCACTTT. This gives the protein CASSPGTGNSYNSPLHF.

Concerning this clone: At one boundary the junction diverges from the germline segment, which might be a read error. CDR3 DNA: TGTGCCAGCTCCTCCCGTGGGAGCTCCAGAGAGGCCCAGTACTTC. Translating it yields CASSSRGSSREAQYF. This sequence joins TRBV9 and TRBJ2-5; tentative D call: TRBD2 (5 bases). Per germline, CDR1 SGDLS and CDR2 YYNGEE. The CDR3 extends over 15 amino acids.

The rearrangement joins TRBV6-6 to TRBJ2-7, with 10 positions matching TRBD2. The CDR3 is 13 residues long. Trimming cost V 8 bases and J 5 bases; bases outside gene matches: 6. From germline, CDR1 is MNHNY and CDR2 SVGAGI (reference sequence). DNA for the CDR3: TGTGCCAGCTCACCCGGGACTAGCGACGAGCAGTACTTC. This sequence encodes CASSPGTSDEQYF.

The V gene is TRBV2, the J gene TRBJ1-1; D possibly corresponds to TRBD1 (6 bases). The CDR3 consists of 14 residues. Germline V lookup: CDR1 SNHLY, CDR2 FYNNEI. V was clipped by 3 bases and J by 3 bases, with 11 bases between them. The CDR3 DNA sequence: TGTGCCAGCAGTGATGTCCAGGGGTACACTGAAGCTTTCTTT. Translation gives CASSDVQGYTEAFF. Using reference TRBV2 and TRBJ1-1 for the parts outside the CDR3, the full variable domain is EPEVTQTPSHQVTQMGQEVILRCVPISNHLYFYWYRQILGQKVEFLVSFYNNEISEKSEIFDDQFSVERPDGSNFTLKIRSTKLEDSAMYFCASSDVQGYTEAFFGQGTRLTVV.

The CDR3 sequence: CASSVGQGTHEQYF. The CDR3 DNA is TGTGCCAGCAGCGTAGGACAGGGTACCCACGAGCAGTACTTC. The chain employs TRBV9 and TRBJ2-7; 7 bases are shared with TRBD1. This CDR3 is 14 amino acids long. J was trimmed by 5 bases and V by 0 bases; bases with no gene match: 5. The germline CDR1 and CDR2 sequences are SGDLS and YYNGEE.

The chain couples TRBV29-1 to TRBJ2-5, with D uncertain. V lost 3 bases, J lost 0 bases, and 5 bases lay in between. The CDR3 is 12 amino acids. The germline V gene encodes CDR1 SQVTM and CDR2 ANQGSEA. The CDR3, as DNA: TGCAGCGTTGAGGAGAACCAAGAGACCCAGTACTTC. This translates into CSVEENQETQYF.

Only a few counts were recorded for this clone. The V call is TRBV2, the J call TRBJ1-2; no clear D. This CDR3 has 12 residues. Germline V gene data show CDR1 as SNHLY and CDR2 as FYNNEI. V dropped 7 bases and J dropped 5 bases, with 11 bases sitting between them. Written as DNA, the CDR3 is TGTGCCAGCACAGTGGCGGGTTATGGCTACACCTTC. This codes for CASTVAGYGYTF.

The chain uses TRBV19 and TRBJ1-5; the D gene is possibly TRBD1 (5 bases). CDR3 length equals 13 residues. Germline V gene sequence: CDR1 LNHDA, CDR2 SQIVND (reference sequence). Trimming left V 7 bases short and J 4 bases short, with 11 bases between. DNA of the CDR3: TGTGCCAGTAAGGTCGACAGAAATCAGCCCCAGCATTTT. Its protein product is CASKVDRNQPQHF.

This clone was picked up a small number of times. The chain carries TRBV19 and TRBJ1-5, with D maybe TRBD1 (5 bases). Germline loops: CDR1 LNHDA, CDR2 SQIVND (reference sequence). Trimming shortened V by 6 bases and J by 6 bases, and 12 bases separated the two germline ends. The CDR3 extends over 13 amino acids. As DNA, the CDR3 is TGTGCCAGTAGGCCCGTGGGGGGTCAGCCCCAGCATTTT. Protein product: CASRPVGGQPQHF.

The CDR3 loop reads CASSQGETYEQYF. The CDR3 region has the DNA TGCGCCAGCAGCCAAGGGGAGACCTACGAGCAGTACTTC. The V gene is TRBV4-1, the J gene TRBJ2-7; maybe TRBD2 (5 bases). Trimming removed 1 base at V and 2 bases at J, with 6 bases between. The CDR3 is 13 amino acids. Germline V lookup: CDR1 MGHRA, CDR2 YSYEKL.

The sample holds a few counts of this clone. The chain combines TRBV5-6 with TRBJ2-7; TRBD1 matches at 8 bases. Germline lookup yields CDR1 SGHDT and CDR2 YYEEEE. V lost 5 bases, J lost 0 bases, and 4 bases stayed unmatched. The CDR3 has 14 amino acids. The CDR3 sequence: CASRPGGSSYEQYF. In DNA form, the CDR3 reads TGTGCCAGCAGGCCAGGGGGCAGCTCCTACGAGCAGTACTTC.

The genes are TRBV9 and TRBJ2-7; TRBD2 aligns across 9 bases. The germline gives CDR1 SGDLS, CDR2 YYNGEE. The J segment lost 3 bases and the V segment lost 0 bases, leaving 7 bases of the junction unmatched. The CDR3 totals 16 residues. This chain's CDR3 is CASSVGAGGPVYEQYF. The CDR3 coding sequence is TGTGCCAGCAGCGTAGGGGCGGGGGGGCCGGTCTACGAGCAGTACTTC. Together with reference TRBV9 and TRBJ2-7, the CDR3 gives the full variable domain: DSGVTQTPKHLITATGQRVTLRCSPRSGDLSVYWYQQSLDQGLQFLIQYYNGEERAKGNILERFSAQQFPDLHSELNLSSLELGDSALYFCASSVGAGGPVYEQYFGPGTRLTVT.

This clone came up a few times. The V call is TRBV21-1, the J call TRBJ1-5. TRBV21-1 is a known pseudogene. The CDR3 is 14 amino acids. Here the CDR3 reads CASSTTGGYQPQHF. The CDR3 nucleotides read TGTGCCAGCAGCACTACCGGCGGATATCAGCCCCAGCATTTT.

As to this clone: Within the sample, other DNA sequences also encode this same CDR3. J is TRBJ2-2 and V is TRBV9; TRBD2 is a possible D gene (6 bases). Trimming removed 0 bases from V and 0 bases from J, with 9 bases in between. Germline loops: CDR1 SGDLS, CDR2 YYNGEE. The CDR3 has 16 amino acids. This CDR3 is CASSVGGGPNTGELFF. CDR3 bases: TGTGCCAGCAGCGTAGGTGGAGGGCCGAACACCGGGGAGCTGTTTTTT.

The rearrangement links TRBV4-1 to TRBJ2-7, with D perhaps matching TRBD2 (6 bases). Per the germline V gene, CDR1 is MGHRA and CDR2 is YSYEKL. CDR3 length: 13 amino acids. Trimming pared 4 bases from V and 3 bases from J, leaving 10 bases between. The CDR3 loop reads CASSLGLDYEQYF. In DNA, the CDR3 is TGCGCCAGCAGCCTGGGACTTGACTACGAGCAGTACTTC.

V and J are TRBV5-6 and TRBJ1-5; the D is unclear. Trimming removed 1 base from V and 5 bases from J, with 13 bases in between. The CDR3 has 15 residues. Germline assignment: CDR1 SGHDT and CDR2 YYEEEE. The CDR3 DNA is TGTGCCAGCAGCTTGTTGGGCGGGAGCTATCAGCCCCAGCATTTT. This sequence encodes CASSLLGGSYQPQHF.

The chain carries TRBV6-4 and TRBJ2-6, with D unresolved. This CDR3 is built from 14 residues. V gave up 5 bases and J gave up 0 bases, with 5 bases separating them. Germline-derived CDR1 and CDR2 are MRHNA and SNTAGT. DNA for the CDR3: TGTGCCAGCAGTTCCCTCTCTGGGGCCAACGTCCTGACTTTC. Translation: CASSSLSGANVLTF.

This chain links TRBV5-1 with TRBJ1-4, with 8 positions matching TRBD1. Looked up from germline, CDR1 is SGHRS and CDR2 is YFSETQ. V dropped 2 bases and J dropped 8; count of bases not matched to a gene: 2. The CDR3 is 13 residues long. The CDR3 DNA sequence: TGCGCCAGCAGCTTCCAGGGGGCGGAAAAACTGTTTTTT. It is translated as CASSFQGAEKLFF. The full variable domain, its missing parts supplied by reference TRBV5-1 and TRBJ1-4, is KAGVTQTPRYLIKTRGQQVTLSCSPISGHRSVSWYQQTPGQGLQFLFEYFSETQRNKGNFPGRFSGRQFSNSRSEMNVSTLELGDSALYLCASSFQGAEKLFFGSGTQLSVL.

This clone has just a few counts. This rearrangement joins TRBV6-4 to TRBJ1-1, with a possible D match to TRBD1 (5 bases). Trimming removed 6 bases from V and 6 bases from J, with 17 bases in between. Germline CDR1 and CDR2: MRHNA and SNTAGT. The CDR3 runs to 14 residues. The CDR3 here is CASSASPGLSEAFF. DNA of the CDR3: TGTGCCAGCAGCGCCTCTCCAGGGTTGTCTGAAGCTTTCTTT.

The CDR3, as DNA: TGTGCCAGCAGTGACAGGGTTCTGGGCACTGAAGCTTTCTTT. Protein: CASSDRVLGTEAFF. V is TRBV6-1 and J is TRBJ1-1; the D gene is possibly TRBD1 (5 bases). The germline V gene has CDR1 MNHNS and CDR2 SASEGT. CDR3 length: 14 amino acids. V dropped 3 bases and J dropped 4 bases, with 12 bases sitting between them.

V usage is TRBV2 and J usage is TRBJ2-3; the D gene is possibly TRBD2 (5 bases). Germline CDR1 SNHLY, CDR2 FYNNEI. There are 17 residues in the CDR3. Trimming stripped 5 bases from V and 3 bases from J, with 21 bases between. As DNA, the CDR3 is TGTGCCAGCAGTCCAGCTTCCTGGGTCCGGGGTACAGATACGCAGTATTTT. This sequence encodes CASSPASWVRGTDTQYF.

This chain uses TRBV12-3 or TRBV12-4 with TRBJ1-1; tentative D call: TRBD1 (5 bases). The CDR3 contains 13 residues. V lost 4 bases to trimming and J lost 0 bases, with 6 bases between them. This CDR3 reads CASSWTLNTEAFF. CDR3 in DNA: TGTGCCAGCAGTTGGACACTGAACACTGAAGCTTTCTTT.

V usage is TRBV2 and J usage is TRBJ2-3, with TRBD2 matching over 15 bases. With V trimmed by 3 bases and J by 4 bases, 5 bases remained unmatched. The CDR3 is made up of 17 amino acids. Germline CDR1 is SNHLY and CDR2 is FYNNEI. CDR3 nucleotides: TGTGCCAGCAGTGACCCGGGACTAGCGGGGGGTGCAGATACGCAGTATTTT. Its protein product is CASSDPGLAGGADTQYF.

The chain's CDR3 is CASSLREELEQYF. CDR3 sequence (DNA): TGTGCCAGCAGTTTAAGGGAGGAACTCGAGCAGTACTTC. The V gene is TRBV12-3 or TRBV12-4, the J gene TRBJ2-7, with D possibly matching TRBD2 (6 bases). Deletions cut 2 bases from V and 6 bases from J, with 11 bases between. This CDR3 comprises 13 residues.

The chain joins TRBV7-9 to TRBJ1-1; 11 bases fit TRBD1. J lost 3 bases, V lost 5 bases, and 5 bases had no gene match. Germline loops: CDR1 SEHNR, CDR2 FQNEAQ (reference sequence). The CDR3 loop spans 15 amino acids. DNA of the CDR3: TGTGCCAGCAGCCAAGGACAGGGGGCTTACACTGAAGCTTTCTTT. This gives the protein CASSQGQGAYTEAFF.

CDR3 coding DNA: TGTGCCAGCAGTGTTAAAGGGACAGGGCACTACGAGCAGTACTTC. Amino acid sequence: CASSVKGTGHYEQYF. The chain is built from TRBV6-4 and TRBJ2-7, with TRBD1 identical over 9 bases. J was trimmed by 3 bases and V by 4 bases; bases with no gene match: 7. Germline V gives CDR1 MRHNA, CDR2 SNTAGT. This CDR3 has 15 amino acids.

The chain recombines TRBV6-5 with TRBJ1-4; D possibly corresponds to TRBD1 (6 bases). The CDR3 totals 14 residues. Trimming pared 6 bases from V and 4 bases from J, leaving 12 bases between. Germline V gives CDR1 MNHEY, CDR2 SVGAGI. CDR3 region: CASRTQGGNEKLFF. CDR3 coding DNA: TGTGCCAGCAGGACACAGGGTGGTAATGAAAAACTGTTTTTT.

This chain links TRBV15 with TRBJ2-1, with a weak D call TRBD1 (5 bases). There are 15 residues in the CDR3. The germline CDR1 and CDR2 sequences are LNHNV and YYDKDF (reference sequence). V was cut by 1 base and J by 5 bases, with 12 bases left in between. The CDR3 here is CATSRAGKGNNEQFF. In nucleotides, the CDR3 is TGTGCCACCAGCAGAGCAGGGAAGGGGAACAATGAGCAGTTCTTC. Drawing the rest from reference TRBV15 and TRBJ2-1, the complete variable domain is DAMVIQNPRYQVTQFGKPVTLSCSQTLNHNVMYWYQQKSSQAPKLLFHYYDKDFNNEADTPDNFQSRRPNTSFCFLDIRSPGLGDTAMYLCATSRAGKGNNEQFFGPGTRLTVL.

This chain connects TRBV10-3 to TRBJ1-4; 8 positions agree with TRBD1. The CDR3 has 14 residues. V gave up 4 bases and J gave up 6 bases; unmatched junction bases: 4. Germline V gene data show CDR1 as ENHRY and CDR2 as SYGVKD. The CDR3 nucleotides read TGTGCCATCAGTGTGGACAGGGAATATGAAAAACTGTTTTTT. Protein product: CAISVDREYEKLFF.